Included here is one T cell receptor beta chain sequence, with context. Its antigen is not identified. Sequence at one end of the junction differs from germline and may be a read error. A modified ARM-PCR protocol with three rounds of nested PCR amplified TCRbeta. From the multiplex PCR reads, TCRdb called clonotypes with MiXCR, one entry per CDR3 protein. Of under 150,000 distinct CDR3 sequences listed, approximately 66% were seen once; the top ten hold roughly 18%. The data belong to a study of tumor and adjacent non-tumor tissue in lung cancer. Findings and caveats of the study: Top 100 clones took a larger repertoire share in normal lung.

No cell sorting was done before RNA was extracted from the tissue. The CDR3 spans 15 residues. Germline CDR1 reads SEHNR; CDR2 reads FQNEAQ (reference sequence). Sequencing input: lung tumor tissue. The chain is built from TRBV7-9 and TRBJ2-1, with TRBD2 matching over 14 bases. The receptor was isolated from a man aged 60 to 75 with small cell lung cancer. Here the CDR3 reads CASSSRLAGGNEQLF. As DNA, the CDR3 is TGTGCCAGCAGCTCGAGACTAGCGGGGGGGAATGAGCAGCTCTTC. Filled out from reference TRBV7-9 and TRBJ2-1, the complete variable domain reads DTGVSQNPRHKITKRGQNVTFRCDPISEHNRLYWYRQTLGQGPEFLTYFQNEAQLEKSRLLSDRFSAERPKGSFSTLEIQRTEQGDSAMYLCASSSRLAGGNEQLFGPGTRLTVL.